The sequence of this TCR beta chain was determined in a study of blood T cell repertoires in COVID-19. Background on the study: The study drew acute and convalescent COVID-19 samples from the United States, Italy and Spain. The cDNA or gDNA used as material had been derived from T cells, B-cell-depleted T cells, or PBMCs.

TCRdb's copy holds only in-frame clones and misses some; the assay was immunoSEQ multiplex PCR. The repertoire holds fewer than 300,000 clones, approximately 83% seen once, with approximately 14% in the top ten. Germline loops: CDR1 SNHLY, CDR2 FYNNEI. V lost 11 bases and J 7 bases, leaving 18 bases between the germline ends. The CDR3 has 14 amino acids. The source is a person between 65 and 79 years old with COVID-19, enrolled during active disease. The sample taken for sequencing was peripheral blood. This chain links TRBV2 with TRBJ1-6; D not certain. The CDR3 protein is CASRSDTPNSPLHF. The CDR3 DNA reads TGTGCCTCCCGCAGTGACACCCCAAATTCACCCCTCCACTTT.